This TCR beta chain was recovered during a study of T cells after yellow fever vaccination. TCRdb itself ran the 5' RACE reads through MiXCR, one entry per CDR3 protein. The table shows around 530,000 distinct CDR3 sequences, with roughly a sixth occurring only once. The CDR3 contains 15 residues. Trimming at V came to 5 bases and at J to 6 bases, leaving 9 bases not matched to a gene. Germline V CDR1 and CDR2: SGHAT, FQNNGV. V is TRBV11-2 and J is TRBJ2-7; 11 bases match TRBD1. Sequences were derived from PBMCs, sampled 5 to 6 days after the first yellow fever vaccination. The origin of this receptor is a man younger than 35 who received the YFV17D yellow fever vaccine. The CDR3 is CASSGRDRGILEQYF. The CDR3 bases are TGTGCCAGCAGCGGCCGGGACAGGGGGATTCTCGAGCAGTACTTC.